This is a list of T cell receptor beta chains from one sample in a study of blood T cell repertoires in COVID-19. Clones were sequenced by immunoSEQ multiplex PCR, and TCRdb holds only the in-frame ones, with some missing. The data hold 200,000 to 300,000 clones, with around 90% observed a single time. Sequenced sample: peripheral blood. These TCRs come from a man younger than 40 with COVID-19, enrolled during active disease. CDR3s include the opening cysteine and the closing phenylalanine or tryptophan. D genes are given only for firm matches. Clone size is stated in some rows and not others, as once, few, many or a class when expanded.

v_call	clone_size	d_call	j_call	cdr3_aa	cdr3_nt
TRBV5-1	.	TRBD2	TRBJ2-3	CASSSTSGVADTQYF	TGCGCCAGCAGCTCGACTAGCGGGGTAGCAGATACGCAGTATTTT
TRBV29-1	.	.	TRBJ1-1	CSVDSVMNTEAFF	TGCAGCGTTGATAGCGTTATGAACACTGAAGCTTTCTTT
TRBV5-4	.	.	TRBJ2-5	CASSLGGQQETQYF	TGTGCCAGCAGCTTGGGGGGACAACAAGAGACCCAGTACTTC
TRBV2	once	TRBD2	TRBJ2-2	CASSEAGAYTGELFF	TGTGCCAGCAGCGAAGCGGGGGCCTACACCGGGGAGCTGTTTTTT
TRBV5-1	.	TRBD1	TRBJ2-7	CASSLGSTGGPYEQYF	TGCGCCAGCAGCTTGGGCTCGACAGGGGGCCCCTACGAGCAGTACTTC
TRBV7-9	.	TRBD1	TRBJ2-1	CASSVSRGLNEQFF	TGTGCCAGCAGCGTAAGCAGGGGGCTAAATGAGCAGTTCTTC
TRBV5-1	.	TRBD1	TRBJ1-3	CASSTGQGATRNTIYF	TGCGCCAGCAGCACCGGACAGGGGGCGACCCGAAACACCATATATTTT
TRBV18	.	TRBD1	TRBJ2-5	CASSRRVTGEETQYF	TGTGCCAGCTCTAGAAGGGTGACAGGGGAGGAGACCCAGTACTTC
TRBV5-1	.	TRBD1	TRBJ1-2	CASSTGDRGFNYGYTF	TGCGCCAGCAGCACCGGGGACAGGGGGTTTAACTATGGCTACACCTTC
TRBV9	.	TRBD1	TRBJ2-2	CASSPRDRSNTGELFF	TGTGCCAGCAGCCCCCGGGACAGATCTAACACCGGGGAGCTGTTTTTT
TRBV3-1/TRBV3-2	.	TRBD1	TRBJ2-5	CASSQEGTGKETQYF	TGTGCCAGCAGCCAAGAGGGGACAGGGAAAGAGACCCAGTACTTC
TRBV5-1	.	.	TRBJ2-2	CASSQDSLNTGELFF	TGCGCCAGCAGCCAGGACTCCCTTAACACCGGGGAGCTGTTTTTT
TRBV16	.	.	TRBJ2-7	CASSQSKEVHEQYF	TGTGCCAGCAGCCAATCGAAGGAGGTACACGAGCAGTACTTC
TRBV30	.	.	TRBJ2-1	CAWTTSSYNEQFF	TGTGCCTGGACAACTAGCTCCTACAATGAGCAGTTCTTC
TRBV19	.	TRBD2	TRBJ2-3	CASTPGRGGGTDTQYF	TGTGCCAGTACCCCGGGTCGGGGGGGAGGCACAGATACGCAGTATTTT
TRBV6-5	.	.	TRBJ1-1	CASSYSRQGGRTEAFF	TGTGCCAGCAGTTACTCGAGGCAGGGTGGGAGGACTGAAGCTTTCTTT
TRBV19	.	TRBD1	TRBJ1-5	CASSMGDRYSNQPQHF	TGTGCCAGTAGTATGGGGGACAGATATAGCAATCAGCCCCAGCATTTT
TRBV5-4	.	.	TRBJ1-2	CASSLRTEDYGYTF	TGTGCCAGCAGCTTGCGGACAGAGGACTATGGCTACACCTTC
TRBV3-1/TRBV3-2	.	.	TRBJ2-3	CASSQVLPGDTQYF	TGTGCCAGCAGCCAAGTCCTCCCCGGAGATACGCAGTATTTT
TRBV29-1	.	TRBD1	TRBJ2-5	CSVGTGDETQYF	TGCAGCGTCGGGACAGGGGATGAGACCCAGTACTTC
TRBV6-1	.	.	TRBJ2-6	CASSEWPGSGANVLTF	TGTGCCAGCAGTGAATGGCCGGGATCCGGGGCCAACGTCCTGACTTTC
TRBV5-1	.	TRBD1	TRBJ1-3	CASSPGDRGSGNTIYF	TGCGCCAGCAGCCCAGGGGACAGAGGCTCTGGAAACACCATATATTTT
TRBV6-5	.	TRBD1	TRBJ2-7	CASSSLKTGGTDEQYF	TGTGCCAGCAGTTCCCTCAAGACAGGGGGCACCGACGAGCAGTACTTC
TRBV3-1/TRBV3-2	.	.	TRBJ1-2	CASSLHPGENYGYTF	TGTGCCAGCAGCCTCCATCCAGGTGAGAACTATGGCTACACCTTC
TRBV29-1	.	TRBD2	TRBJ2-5	CSVGRASGQETQYF	TGCAGCGTTGGAAGGGCTAGCGGGCAAGAGACCCAGTACTTC
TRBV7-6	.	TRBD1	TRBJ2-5	CASSQSRDRTGETQYF	TGTGCCAGCAGCCAGAGTAGGGACAGGACTGGCGAGACCCAGTACTTC
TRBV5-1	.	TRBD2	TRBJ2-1	CASSFGNSGKYNEQFF	TGCGCCAGCAGCTTCGGTAATAGCGGGAAATACAATGAGCAGTTCTTC
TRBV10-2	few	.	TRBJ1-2	CASSESLGTAGYTF	TGCGCCAGCAGTGAGTCGCTGGGCACCGCGGGCTACACCTTC